One and the same sample provided the 4 T cell receptor beta chains below, sequenced in a study of T cell responses to AZD1222 COVID-19 vaccine. Measured with immunoSEQ multiplex PCR; TCRdb has only the in-frame clones, and not every one. Found here are about 110,000 clones, roughly 90% of them singletons; the top ten hold approximately 5%. The sequencing here drew on peripheral blood, taken on day 0 of AZD1222 vaccination. Receptors originate from an adult in good health.

In its sample, this clone was seen once. The chain recombines TRBV19 with TRBJ2-7, with no clear D. The germline V and J ends were trimmed by 4 bases and 2 bases, with 12 bases remaining between them. The CDR3 loop spans 14 amino acids. CDR1 and CDR2 from the germline V gene are LNHDA and SQIVND (reference sequence). CDR3 in amino acids: CASSTQTPTYEQYF. CDR3 sequence (DNA): TGTGCCAGTAGTACGCAGACACCTACCTACGAGCAGTACTTC.

V gene TRBV11-3 combines with J gene TRBJ1-3; the D is unclear. The CDR3 loop spans 15 amino acids. The germline CDR1 and CDR2 sequences are SGHNT and YENEEA. With 5 bases removed from V and 0 bases from J, the gap between germline ends came to 11 bases. CDR3 in amino acids: CASSPGHSSGNTIYF. In DNA form, the CDR3 reads TGTGCCAGCAGCCCTGGGCACAGCTCTGGAAACACCATATATTTT.

V and J are TRBV19 and TRBJ2-7; the D gene is possibly TRBD1 (7 bases). V lost 4 bases, J lost 4 bases, and 17 bases lay in between. There are 15 residues in the CDR3. Germline values: CDR1 LNHDA, CDR2 SQIVND (reference sequence). CDR3 loop: CASSTQGGALYEQYF. The CDR3 coding sequence is TGTGCCAGTAGTACCCAGGGGGGAGCCTTATACGAGCAGTACTTC.

The chain carries TRBV19 and TRBJ2-7; TRBD1 matches 10 bases. Trimming cost V 8 bases and J 0 bases; bases outside gene matches: 4. The germline V gene has CDR1 LNHDA and CDR2 SQIVND (reference sequence). This CDR3 is built from 14 residues. This CDR3 reads CASRQGANSYEQYF. The DNA of the CDR3 is TGTGCCAGTCGACAGGGGGCGAACTCCTACGAGCAGTACTTC.